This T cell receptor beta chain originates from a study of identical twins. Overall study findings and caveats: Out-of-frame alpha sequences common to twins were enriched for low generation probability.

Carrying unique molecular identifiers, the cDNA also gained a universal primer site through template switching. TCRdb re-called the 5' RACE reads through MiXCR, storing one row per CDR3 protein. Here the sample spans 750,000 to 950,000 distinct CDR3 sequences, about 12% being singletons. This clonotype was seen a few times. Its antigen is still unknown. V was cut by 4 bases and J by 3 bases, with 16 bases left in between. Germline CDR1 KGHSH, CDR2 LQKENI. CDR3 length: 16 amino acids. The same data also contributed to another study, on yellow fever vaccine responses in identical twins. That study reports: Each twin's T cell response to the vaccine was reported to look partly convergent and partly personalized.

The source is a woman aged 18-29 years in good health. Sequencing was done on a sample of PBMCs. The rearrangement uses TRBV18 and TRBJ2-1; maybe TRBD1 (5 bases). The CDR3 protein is CASSLRVGQIYNEQFF. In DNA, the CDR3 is TGTGCCAGCTCACTTCGGGTGGGGCAAATCTACAATGAGCAGTTCTTC.